Included here is one T cell receptor beta chain sequence, with context. Its antigen is unknown. No much larger clone is present one base from it, and per-base qualities are unavailable. Libraries were built with RT-PCR. Sequencing took place on an Illumina HiSeq 2500. TCRdb reran the public reads through fastp at Q25 and MiXCR, keeping productive beta chains. Rows with one shared CDR3 protein collapse into an entry with the most common genes and DNA. Present in this sample are around 850,000 distinct CDR3 sequences, less than 20% of which were seen just once. The top ten hold approximately 10% of the sample. These data come from a study of response to subunit inactivated influenza vaccine (dated by TCRdb to 2016 to 2018). As for the study more broadly: Deep quantitative T cell receptor repertoire profiling was used in the study to track responses to a trivalent subunit inactivated influenza vaccine. Here is what the overall study found, with its caveats: According to the authors, only a limited number of new T cells may be recruited by each seasonal influenza vaccination.

V is trimmed back by 2 bases and J by 5 bases, and the junction contains 2 bases that no gene match accounts for. Spanning cysteine to phenylalanine, the CDR3 consists of 13 amino acids. Here the CDR3 DNA is all that survives: 39 bases in frame from base 1. For CDR1 and CDR2, the germline V gene (reference sequence) lists LNHDA and SQIVND. Sequencing used PBMCs from blood, obtained more than 4 days after vaccination. The chain is made from TRBV19 and TRBJ2-7, and 8 bases in between align with TRBD1. The clonotype comes from a man in his forties or fifties who received an inactivated influenza vaccine. Donor details come from another sample of the same person, matched by shared clones. The DNA sequence is as follows: TGTGCCAGTAGTATAAACAGGGGGGACGAGCAGTACTTC. Its protein is CASSINRGDEQYF. The full variable domain, with segments outside the CDR3 supplied by the reference TRBV19 and TRBJ2-7 proteins, appears as DGGITQSPKYLFRKEGQNVTLSCEQNLNHDAMYWYRQDPGQGLRLIYYSQIVNDFQKGDIAEGYSVSREKKESFPLTVTSAQKNPTAFYLCASSINRGDEQYFGPGTRLTVT.